The 25 T cell receptor beta chains below come from one sample, sequenced in a study of T cells expressing NK-cell markers. From the 5' RACE reads, TCRdb lists one entry per CDR3 protein and no DNA. The sample's table shows some 150,000 distinct CDR3 sequences. The source material was blood T cells: a sorted CD56 or NKG2C T cell subset, CD4+ or CD8+ T cells, or bulk PBMC T cells (not recorded which). These receptors all stem from a man between 18 and 29 years old in good health.

The rearrangement links TRBV7-8 to TRBJ2-1; lacking DNA, the TRBD1 call made by TCRdb goes unchecked. The CDR3 sequence is 13 residues long. The germline V gene encodes CDR1 SGHVS and CDR2 FQNEAQ. CDR3 region: CASSLAYRGEQFF.

The rearrangement links TRBV19 to TRBJ2-5; TCRdb's assignment of TRBD2 cannot be checked, as there is no DNA. CDR1 and CDR2 from the germline V gene are LNHDA and SQIVND (reference sequence). This CDR3 is 19 amino acids long. The CDR3 reads CASSTTLERDSGPQETQYF.

V gene TRBV15 combines with J gene TRBJ2-1; the TRBD1 assignment by TCRdb is unverifiable without DNA. This CDR3 region has 12 residues. CDR1 is LNHNV and CDR2 is YYDKDF in the germline V gene (reference sequence). CDR3 residues: CATSRVRGEQFF.

The V and J genes are TRBV7-9 and TRBJ1-1; without DNA, the TCRdb call of TRBD1 cannot be checked. Germline lookup yields CDR1 SEHNR and CDR2 FQNEAQ (reference sequence). The CDR3 covers 16 residues. The CDR3 is CASSFSPTGLDTEAFF.

This chain connects TRBV7-8 to TRBJ2-2; lacking DNA, the TRBD2 call made by TCRdb goes unchecked. Germline V CDR1 and CDR2: SGHVS, FQNEAQ. This CDR3 is built from 20 residues. CDR3 residues: CASSLSQLAGDGANTGELFF.

The chain couples TRBV14 to TRBJ2-2. From germline, CDR1 is SGHDN and CDR2 FVKESK. This CDR3 has 15 amino acids. The CDR3: CASSQGRPNTGELFF.

The rearrangement links TRBV11-2 to TRBJ2-2. The CDR3 runs 13 residues. Looked up from germline, CDR1 is SGHAT and CDR2 is FQNNGV. CDR3 loop: CASRFTSAGELFF.

The chain recombines TRBV27 with TRBJ2-7; the D call from TCRdb, TRBD2, cannot be confirmed without DNA. The CDR3 is 14 amino acids. Germline CDR1 reads MNHEY; CDR2 reads SMNVEV (reference sequence). CDR3 protein: CASGLAGDIGEQYF.

The chain has TRBV11-2 and TRBJ2-3; TCRdb designates TRBD1, a call that cannot be tested without DNA. Looked up from germline, CDR1 is SGHAT and CDR2 is FQNNGV. This CDR3 has 13 amino acids. This CDR3 is CASMQPGQNVEYF.

The chain links TRBV6-5 to TRBJ1-1; no DNA is available, so the TRBD1 call from TCRdb remains unchecked. The CDR3 has 12 amino acids. Germline CDR1 and CDR2: MNHEY and SVGAGI. CDR3 amino acids: CASSSGLTEAFF.

This chain's CDR3 is CASARGSGQGGDTQYF. The rearrangement uses TRBV7-9 and TRBJ2-3; TCRdb picks TRBD1, but there is no DNA to check that call. CDR3 length equals 16 residues. CDR1 is SEHNR and CDR2 is FQNEAQ in the germline V gene (reference sequence).

The chain has TRBV12-3 or TRBV12-4 and TRBJ2-3; TCRdb's D call of TRBD1 is untestable without DNA. The CDR3 runs to 15 residues. The CDR3 loop reads CASSSGPATDDTQYF.

The genes are TRBV10-1 and TRBJ2-2; TCRdb reports TRBD2, a call that lacks DNA to check it against. From germline, CDR1 is WNHNN and CDR2 SYGVQD (reference sequence). This CDR3 has 16 residues. The CDR3 loop is CASSVGREGVTGELFF.

This chain links TRBV7-3 with TRBJ2-7. CDR1 and CDR2 from the germline V gene are SGHTA and FQGTGA. The CDR3 totals 14 residues. This chain's CDR3 is CASSLTGSPSEQYF.

The chain has TRBV3-1 and TRBJ2-1; TCRdb selects TRBD2, and the lack of DNA leaves this call unchecked. The CDR3 is made up of 19 amino acids. The germline CDR1 and CDR2 sequences are LGHDT and YNNKEL (reference sequence). The CDR3 sequence: CASSQVDRETSGRSNEQFF.

The rearrangement uses TRBV27 and TRBJ1-3; as DNA is missing, the TRBD1 call by TCRdb cannot be tested. The CDR3 loop spans 15 amino acids. The germline gives CDR1 MNHEY, CDR2 SMNVEV (reference sequence). CDR3 region: CASSLTPESGNTIYF.

The rearrangement links TRBV4-1 to TRBJ2-1; the TCRdb D gene call, TRBD2, has no DNA to confirm it. This CDR3 region has 15 residues. Germline assignment: CDR1 MGHRA and CDR2 YSYEKL. The CDR3 sequence is CASSPPSGRYNEQFF.

V usage is TRBV25-1 and J usage is TRBJ2-2; TCRdb returns TRBD1, unconfirmable since there is no DNA. This CDR3 has 15 amino acids. The germline V gene encodes CDR1 MGHDK and CDR2 SYGVNS. This CDR3 is CASSELQGGTGELFF.

This chain links TRBV15 with TRBJ2-7. Germline V gene lookup returns CDR1 LNHNV and CDR2 YYDKDF (reference sequence). The CDR3 consists of 12 residues. The CDR3: CATSGDSYEQYF.

This chain connects TRBV28 to TRBJ2-1; TCRdb names TRBD1, which stays unverified in the absence of DNA. The CDR3 consists of 15 residues. The V gene's germline CDR1 is MDHEN and CDR2 SYDVKM. Here the CDR3 reads CASSWASAATGEQFF.

V is TRBV24-1 and J is TRBJ2-1. Germline V gives CDR1 KGHDR, CDR2 SFDVKD. The CDR3 has 14 amino acids. The CDR3 loop is CATSDINTDSEQFF.

The chain joins TRBV19 to TRBJ2-2; TCRdb calls TRBD1, which cannot be checked without DNA. Germline CDR1 and CDR2: LNHDA and SQIVND (reference sequence). The CDR3 extends over 15 amino acids. CDR3 amino acids: CASSRGTGVTGELFF.

V and J are TRBV7-2 and TRBJ1-1; there is no DNA to check the TCRdb D call of TRBD1. CDR1 and CDR2 from the germline V gene are SGHTA and FQGNSA. This CDR3 has 13 amino acids. CDR3 in amino acids: CASSLWGDTEAFF.

The rearrangement uses TRBV6-1 and TRBJ2-1; the TCRdb call, TRBD1, lacks DNA for checking. CDR1 and CDR2 from the germline V gene are MNHNS and SASEGT. The CDR3 length is 16 residues. CDR3 sequence reads: CASCVSWGARCNEQFF.

The chain carries TRBV3-1 and TRBJ2-2. In germline, CDR1 is LGHDT, CDR2 YNNKEL (reference sequence). This CDR3 spans 17 amino acids. The CDR3 sequence: CASSQDPASLAAGELFF.